These 17 T cell receptor beta chains were all obtained from the same sample, sequenced in a study of identical twins' blood T cells. TCRdb passed the 5' RACE reads through MiXCR, listing each CDR3 protein once. This sample has 350,000 to 400,000 distinct CDR3 sequences, with roughly 27% found just once. The sample comprised PBMCs. These receptors were collected from a woman aged 18 to 55 in good health.

The chain recombines TRBV6-2 or TRBV6-3 with TRBJ1-5; tentatively, D is TRBD1 (5 bases). The V gene's germline CDR1 is MNHEY and CDR2 SVGEGT. V lost 6 bases to trimming and J lost 5 bases, with 17 bases between them. The CDR3 length is 15 residues. CDR3 sequence (DNA): TGTGCCAGCAGGAAACAGGTAAATTTTTATCAGCCCCAGCATTTT. Amino acid sequence: CASRKQVNFYQPQHF.

This clonotype was detected a few times. The CDR3, as DNA: TGTGCCAGCAGTGAGTGGGATAACACCGGGGAGCTGTTTTTT. Residues: CASSEWDNTGELFF. The chain couples TRBV6-4 to TRBJ2-2; no reliable D call. Germline values: CDR1 MRHNA, CDR2 SNTAGT. The CDR3 covers 14 residues. Between the trimmed V and J ends, which lost 3 bases and 2 bases, there was a span of 7 bases.

In this sample, this clonotype turned up a few times. V is TRBV5-6 and J is TRBJ2-3; D unresolved. V lost 4 bases and J 7 bases, leaving 10 bases between the germline ends. This CDR3 is 12 amino acids long. Germline CDR1 is SGHDT and CDR2 is YYEEEE. The DNA of the CDR3 is TGTGCCAGCAGCCGGAAGCCCTATACGCAGTATTTT. Encoded protein: CASSRKPYTQYF.

The rearrangement uses TRBV7-8 and TRBJ1-1; D not resolved. CDR1 is SGHVS, CDR2 FQNEAQ, per germline. The CDR3 loop spans 15 amino acids. V gave up 3 bases and J gave up 4 bases, with 15 bases separating them. The CDR3 DNA sequence: TGTGCCAGCAGCTTTAGGGAAAGGGCGGGCACTGAAGCTTTCTTT. It codes for CASSFRERAGTEAFF.

CDR3 nucleotide sequence: TGCGCCAGCAGTGATCAGGGCTACACCGGGGAGCTGTTTTTT. This encodes CASSDQGYTGELFF. The V call is TRBV5-1, the J call TRBJ2-2, with D tentatively TRBD1 (5 bases). CDR1 is SGHRS, CDR2 YFSETQ, per germline. The CDR3 covers 14 residues. V was trimmed by 5 bases and J by 3 bases, leaving 11 bases between them.

At least ten counts were recorded for this clonotype. J is TRBJ1-1 and V is TRBV2, with unresolved D. CDR1 SNHLY and CDR2 FYNNEI come from the germline V gene. The CDR3 contains 14 residues. V was shortened by 6 bases and J by 0 bases, with 11 bases between the two germline ends. CDR3 in DNA: TGTGCCAGCAGGATTAACGGGTTGAACACTGAAGCTTTCTTT. This sequence encodes CASRINGLNTEAFF.

The chain joins TRBV5-8 to TRBJ1-3; the D is unclear. This CDR3 contains 18 residues. Germline V gene sequence: CDR1 SGHTS, CDR2 YDEGEE. The V and J ends lost 1 base and 0 bases respectively, with 17 bases between them. The CDR3 sequence: CASSLPLTGPTSGNTIYF. The DNA of the CDR3 is TGTGCCAGCAGCTTGCCCCTAACGGGTCCGACCTCTGGAAACACCATATATTTT.

The chain employs TRBV19 and TRBJ2-1; 8 bases fit TRBD2. V was pared by 1 base and J by 4 bases, with 6 bases of the junction left unmatched. This CDR3 contains 16 residues. Germline CDR1 is LNHDA and CDR2 is SQIVND (reference sequence). The DNA for the CDR3 is TGTGCCAGTAGTATAGTGCGGGGGGCACGGTACAATGAGCAGTTCTTC. It is translated as CASSIVRGARYNEQFF. The entire variable domain, with the rest obtained from reference TRBV19 and TRBJ2-1, is as follows: DGGITQSPKYLFRKEGQNVTLSCEQNLNHDAMYWYRQDPGQGLRLIYYSQIVNDFQKGDIAEGYSVSREKKESFPLTVTSAQKNPTAFYLCASSIVRGARYNEQFFGPGTRLTVL.

This clonotype showed up many times. This chain joins TRBV13 and TRBJ2-1; unclear D gene. The CDR3 extends over 11 amino acids. V was trimmed by 1 base and J by 6 bases, leaving 1 base between them. Germline V CDR1 and CDR2: PRHDT, FYEKMQ (reference sequence). CDR3 in amino acids: CASSLANEQFF. CDR3 nucleotide sequence: TGTGCCAGCAGCTTAGCCAATGAGCAGTTCTTC. Supplemented by reference TRBV13 and TRBJ2-1, the full variable domain reads AAGVIQSPRHLIKEKRETATLKCYPIPRHDTVYWYQQGPGQDPQFLISFYEKMQSDKGSIPDRFSAQQFSDYHSELNMSSLELGDSALYFCASSLANEQFFGPGTRLTVL.

The chain carries TRBV25-1 and TRBJ2-1; D tentatively reads TRBD1 or TRBD2 (5 bases each). The CDR3 spans 13 residues. Deletions cut 6 bases from V and 9 bases from J, with 15 bases between. The germline V gene encodes CDR1 MGHDK and CDR2 SYGVNS. The CDR3 coding sequence is TGTGCCAGCAGCATTAGGACTGGGGGTGAGCAGTTCTTC. It specifies CASSIRTGGEQFF.

This clonotype turned up a few times. The genes are TRBV6-2 or TRBV6-3 and TRBJ1-5, with TRBD1 as a possible D gene (6 bases). Trimming removed 5 bases at V and 6 bases at J, with 11 bases between. This CDR3 comprises 13 residues. Germline V lookup: CDR1 MNHEY, CDR2 SVGEGT. In DNA form, the CDR3 reads TGTGCCAGCAGTACACAGGGTGGTCAGCCCCAGCATTTT. It yields the protein CASSTQGGQPQHF.

This clonotype was detected ten times or more. The chain combines TRBV14 with TRBJ1-1, with no clear D. Germline V gene lookup returns CDR1 SGHDN and CDR2 FVKESK. Between the trimmed V and J ends, which lost 0 bases and 1 base, there was a span of 3 bases. The CDR3 extends over 13 amino acids. CDR3 in DNA: TGTGCCAGCAGCCAAGAAACGAACACTGAAGCTTTCTTT. Protein product: CASSQETNTEAFF.

In this sample, this clonotype turned up many times. The chain employs TRBV12-3 or TRBV12-4 and TRBJ2-3; D perhaps matches TRBD1 (6 bases). This CDR3 is 14 amino acids long. The V and J ends lost 7 bases and 0 bases respectively, with 11 bases between them. CDR3 in DNA: TGTGCCAGCAAATTTGACAGGAGCACAGATACGCAGTATTTT. Amino acid sequence: CASKFDRSTDTQYF.

Regarding this clonotype: This clone may be a read error of a much larger clone one base away. The chain combines TRBV5-1 with TRBJ1-1; the match to TRBD1 covers 8 bases. Germline V gene lookup returns CDR1 SGHRS and CDR2 YFSETQ. The CDR3 length is 15 residues. CDR3 protein: CASGLQGARNTEAFF. CDR3 DNA sequence: TGCGCCAGCGGCTTGCAGGGGGCGCGGAACACTGAAGCTTTCTTT.

In regard to this clonotype: It is likely a read error, because the conserved phenylalanine at the end of the CDR3 is missing. Because the CDR3's place on the DNA is in doubt, the DNA is left out and the CDR3 is given as listed by TCRdb. This chain joins TRBV27 and TRBJ2-7; TRBD2, the table's D call, lacks a check against the DNA. The germline V gene has CDR1 MNHEY and CDR2 SMNVEV (reference sequence). With termini counted, the CDR3 has 12 amino acids. The CDR3 reads CASSFRRGLGDI.

The chain uses TRBV6-4 and TRBJ2-1; D is possibly TRBD1 or TRBD2 (6 bases each). The germline gives CDR1 MRHNA, CDR2 SNTAGT. The ends were cut back, 4 bases at V and 8 bases at J, with 21 bases in the middle. CDR3 size: 16 residues. CDR3 DNA: TGTGCCAGCAGTGGCAACCGGGGGCGAGGTTCGGATGAGCAGTTCTTC. Amino acid sequence: CASSGNRGRGSDEQFF.

The chain couples TRBV14 to TRBJ2-2; D unresolved. CDR1 is SGHDN and CDR2 is FVKESK in the germline V gene. This CDR3 contains 14 residues. Deletions cut 0 bases from V and 2 bases from J, with 4 bases between. The DNA of the CDR3 is TGTGCCAGCAGCCAAGACCTTAACACCGGGGAGCTGTTTTTT. Amino acids: CASSQDLNTGELFF.